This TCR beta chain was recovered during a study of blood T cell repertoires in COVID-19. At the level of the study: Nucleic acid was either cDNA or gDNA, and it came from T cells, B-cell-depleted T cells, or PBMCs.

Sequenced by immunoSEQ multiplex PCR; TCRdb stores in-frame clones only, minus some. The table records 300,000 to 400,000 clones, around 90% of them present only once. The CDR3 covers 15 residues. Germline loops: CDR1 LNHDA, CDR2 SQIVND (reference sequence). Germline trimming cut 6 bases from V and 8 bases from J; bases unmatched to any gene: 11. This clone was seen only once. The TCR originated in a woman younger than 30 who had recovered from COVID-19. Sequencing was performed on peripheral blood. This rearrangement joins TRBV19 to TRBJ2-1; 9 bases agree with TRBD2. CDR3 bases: TGTGCCAGTAGAGAATCGGGACTAGCTATCTATGAGCAGTTCTTC. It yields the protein CASRESGLAIYEQFF.